This section outlines one T cell receptor (beta chain) sequence together with its context. Antigen unknown. Germline and junction disagree at one end, which may indicate a read error. This sample is drawn from a study of human CD4 T cells and Enterobacteriaceae. Assay: immunoSEQ multiplex PCR; the TCRdb copy retains only in-frame clones and omits some. Among about 29,000 clones listed, more than 80% were seen once. Sorting took every CD4+ cell except CD45RA+CCR7+CD95- naive cells, reaching over 95% purity. Healthy donors' blood was sourced from blood donation centers in Switzerland. Sorted cells lacked CD8+, CD14+, CD16+, CD56+, CD19+ and CD25-bright cells. Study outcomes and limitations: Specific clonotypes appeared less expanded ex vivo than cross-reactive ones.

This CDR3 contains 13 residues. Germline V gene lookup returns CDR1 WSHSY and CDR2 SAAADI. The chain uses TRBV10-2 and TRBJ2-7; the D gene is possibly TRBD1 (5 bases). The sequenced sample consisted of memory CD4+ T cells from blood. The clonotype was recovered from a human donor in good health. CDR3 region: CATSSGPSYEQYF. As DNA, the CDR3 is TGCGCCACCAGTTCAGGGCCCTCCTACGAGCAGTACTTC.